Below, 4 T cell receptor beta chains from the same sample are listed, as sequenced in a study of T cell repertoires in cytomegalovirus infection. TCRdb recomputed calls from the reads with MiXCR, one row per CDR3 protein. The sample lists around 100,000 distinct CDR3 sequences, 10% occurring once. No antigens are known for them. The sample comprised PBMCs, sequenced either directly or after in vitro stimulation (not recorded which). The source of these receptors is a human donor in good health (CMV status not recorded). Some clones in this sample may be carry-over from other donors' samples.

There are a few counts of this clonotype. V is TRBV7-9 and J is TRBJ2-1; TRBD2 might be the D (6 bases). Germline CDR1 is SEHNR and CDR2 is FQNEAQ (reference sequence). This CDR3 has 15 residues. Trimming pared 4 bases from V and 9 bases from J, leaving 19 bases between. CDR3 in DNA: TGTGCCAGCAGCTGGAACCGGGACTCCCTAATTGAGCAGTTCTTC. Amino acid sequence: CASSWNRDSLIEQFF.

This clonotype was observed at least ten times. The rearrangement joins TRBV6-2 or TRBV6-3 to TRBJ2-4; TRBD1 is a possible D gene (5 bases). Looked up from germline, CDR1 is MNHEY and CDR2 is SVGEGT. V shed 5 bases and J shed 7 bases, with 15 bases lying between them. The CDR3 contains 14 residues. The CDR3 reads CASSQRGIGNIQYF. The CDR3 nucleotides read TGTGCCAGCAGTCAAAGGGGAATTGGGAACATTCAGTACTTC.

This clonotype was seen repeatedly, ten times or more. V usage is TRBV7-3 and J usage is TRBJ1-2, with TRBD1 identical over 9 bases. This CDR3 comprises 13 residues. The V segment lost 6 bases and the J segment 4 bases; nucleotides outside the gene matches: 3. Per the germline V gene, CDR1 is SGHTA and CDR2 is FQGTGA. Here the CDR3 reads CASRRTGVYGYTF. The CDR3 nucleotides are TGTGCCAGCAGACGGACAGGGGTCTATGGCTACACCTTC.

This chain uses TRBV6-1 with TRBJ1-1; D unresolved. V was clipped by 4 bases and J by 8 bases, with 8 bases between them. From germline, CDR1 is MNHNS and CDR2 SASEGT. The CDR3 runs 11 residues. CDR3 in amino acids: CASSAWEEAFF. The CDR3, as DNA: TGTGCCAGCAGTGCATGGGAGGAAGCTTTCTTT.